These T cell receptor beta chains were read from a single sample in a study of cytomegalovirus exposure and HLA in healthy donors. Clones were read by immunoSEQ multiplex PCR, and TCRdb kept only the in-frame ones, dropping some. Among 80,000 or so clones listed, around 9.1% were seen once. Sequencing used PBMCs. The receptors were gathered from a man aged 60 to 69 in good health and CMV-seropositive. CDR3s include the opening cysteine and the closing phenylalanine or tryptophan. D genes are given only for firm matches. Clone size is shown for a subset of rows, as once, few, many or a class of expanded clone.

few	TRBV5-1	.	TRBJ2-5	CASSLMTDKETQYF	TGCGCCAGCAGCTTGATGACTGATAAAGAGACCCAGTACTTC
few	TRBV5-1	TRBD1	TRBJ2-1	CASSAYRGPEDEQFF	TGCGCCAGCAGCGCCTACAGGGGGCCTGAAGATGAGCAGTTCTTC
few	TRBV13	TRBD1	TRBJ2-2	CASSTTGGTGELFF	TGTGCCAGCAGCACCACAGGGGGCACCGGGGAGCTGTTTTTT
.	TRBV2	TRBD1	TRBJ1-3	CASGRDRASGNTIYF	TGTGCCAGCGGGAGGGACAGGGCATCTGGAAACACCATATATTTT
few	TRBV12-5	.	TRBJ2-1	CASGLGRELRNEQFF	TGTGCTAGTGGTTTGGGCCGGGAGCTCCGGAATGAGCAGTTCTTC
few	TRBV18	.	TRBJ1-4	CASSHREGDEKLFF	TGTGCCAGCTCACACAGGGAGGGCGATGAAAAACTGTTTTTT
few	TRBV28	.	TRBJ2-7	CASSLFNSYEQYF	TGTGCCAGCAGTTTATTCAACTCCTACGAGCAGTACTTC
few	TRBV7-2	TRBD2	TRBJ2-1	CASSQAGGPREQFF	TGTGCCAGCAGTCAAGCGGGAGGGCCTCGTGAGCAGTTCTTC
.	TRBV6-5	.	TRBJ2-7	CASTAGLPYEQYF	TGTGCCAGCACCGCAGGCTTACCATACGAGCAGTACTTC
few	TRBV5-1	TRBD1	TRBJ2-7	CASSYRTGADEQYF	TGCGCCAGCAGCTACCGGACAGGGGCGGACGAGCAGTACTTC
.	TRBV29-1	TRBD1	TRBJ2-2	CSVGQGAANTGELFF	TGCAGCGTTGGGCAGGGGGCGGCGAACACCGGGGAGCTGTTTTTT
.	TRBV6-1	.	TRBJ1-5	CASSARQANSNQPQHF	TGTGCCAGCAGTGCCCGACAGGCGAATAGCAATCAGCCCCAGCATTTT
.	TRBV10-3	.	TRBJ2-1	CAITGGPDNEQFF	TGTGCCATCACCGGGGGGCCTGACAATGAGCAGTTCTTC
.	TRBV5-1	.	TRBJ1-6	CASSLGGAGEGSPLHF	TGCGCCAGCAGCTTGGGGGGCGCAGGGGAGGGTTCACCCCTCCACTTT
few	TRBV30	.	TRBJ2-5	CAWSGGEQETQYF	TGTGCCTGGAGTGGGGGGGAACAAGAGACCCAGTACTTC
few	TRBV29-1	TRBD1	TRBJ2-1	CSAQTGPDEQFF	TGCAGCGCCCAGACAGGGCCCGATGAGCAGTTCTTC
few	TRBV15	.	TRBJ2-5	CATSRDMGAETQYF	TGTGCCACCAGCAGAGACATGGGAGCAGAGACCCAGTACTTC
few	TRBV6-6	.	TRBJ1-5	CASYSLYDTNQPQHF	TGTGCCAGCTACTCACTTTACGACACCAATCAGCCCCAGCATTTT
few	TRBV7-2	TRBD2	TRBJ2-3	CASSIWTSGATDTQYF	TGTGCCAGCAGCATATGGACTAGCGGGGCGACAGATACGCAGTATTTT
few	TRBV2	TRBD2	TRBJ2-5	CASTHGLAGGGQETQYF	TGTGCCAGCACTCATGGACTAGCGGGGGGGGGTCAAGAGACCCAGTACTTC
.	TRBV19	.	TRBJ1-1	CASSSTGNTEAFF	TGTGCCAGTAGTTCGACAGGGAACACTGAAGCTTTCTTT
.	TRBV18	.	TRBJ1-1	CASSTDSANTEAFF	TGTGCCAGCTCAACCGACAGCGCGAACACTGAAGCTTTCTTT
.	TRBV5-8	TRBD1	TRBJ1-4	CASSTDRGNEKLFF	TGTGCCAGCAGCACGGACAGGGGAAATGAAAAACTGTTTTTT